The 7 T cell receptor beta chains below were found in one sample sequenced in a study of T cells in Graves' hyperthyroidism and ophthalmopathy. Researchers amplified the TCR beta CDR3 regions from RNA transcripts. A first-round RT-PCR of the TCR CDR3 used the HTBI primer set. TCRdb itself ran the multiplex PCR reads through MiXCR, one entry per CDR3 protein. The table has about 700,000 distinct CDR3 sequences, about 45% seen once. Sequences were obtained from peripheral blood or thyroid tissue (not recorded which). These receptors all stem from an adult man with Graves' disease, either hyperthyroidism or ophthalmopathy (not recorded which).

This chain links TRBV15 with TRBJ1-2; D gene uncertain. This CDR3 spans 13 amino acids. The germline V and J ends were trimmed by 3 bases and 3 bases, with 8 bases remaining between them. Germline CDR1 LNHNV, CDR2 YYDKDF (reference sequence). CDR3 nucleotide sequence: TGTGCCACCAGCAGCCCGGACCACTATGGCTACACCTTC. Protein: CATSSPDHYGYTF.

The chain is built from TRBV19 and TRBJ1-1; D unresolved. Germline assignment: CDR1 LNHDA and CDR2 SQIVND (reference sequence). The length of the CDR3 is 13 residues. Trimming removed 2 bases at V and 0 bases at J, with 4 bases between. CDR3 in DNA: TGTGCCAGTAGTATAAAAGTGAACACTGAAGCTTTCTTT. Translation gives CASSIKVNTEAFF.

The CDR3 protein is CATKEGDSPLSYEQYF. CDR3 bases: TGCGCCACCAAGGAGGGGGACAGTCCCCTCTCCTACGAGCAGTACTTC. V gene TRBV5-1 combines with J gene TRBJ2-7; D perhaps matches TRBD1 (7 bases). V lost 9 bases and J 0 bases, leaving 22 bases between the germline ends. Germline loops: CDR1 SGHRS, CDR2 YFSETQ. The CDR3 spans 16 residues.

This clonotype was observed a few times. The rearrangement uses TRBV15 and TRBJ1-1; no clear D gene. CDR1 is LNHNV and CDR2 is YYDKDF in the germline V gene (reference sequence). This CDR3 contains 16 residues. V lost 3 bases and J 6 bases, leaving 20 bases between the germline ends. This CDR3 reads CATSSGHRGLRSEAFF. CDR3 nucleotide sequence: TGTGCCACCAGCAGCGGGCACCGAGGTCTGAGGTCTGAAGCTTTCTTT.

In regard to this clonotype: An end of the junction differs from the germline gene, which may be a read error. The chain joins TRBV20-1 to TRBJ1-5; perhaps TRBD1 as D (5 bases). Germline V gives CDR1 DFQATT, CDR2 SNEGSKA (reference sequence). CDR3 length: 13 amino acids. The CDR3 region has the DNA TGCAGTGCCAGAGCGGAGGGAGGGGAGGCTCAGCATTTT. Its translation is CSARAEGGEAQHF.

V and J are TRBV2 and TRBJ2-7, with D perhaps TRBD1 or TRBD2 (5 bases each). The CDR3 contains 14 residues. Germline assignment: CDR1 SNHLY and CDR2 FYNNEI. The V end lost 3 bases, the J end lost 4 bases, and 13 bases lay between the germline ends. CDR3 residues: CASSEQGRGYEQYF. The CDR3 DNA reads as TGTGCCAGCAGTGAGCAGGGCCGCGGGTACGAGCAGTACTTC.

The chain employs TRBV24-1 and TRBJ1-3; a weak D match, TRBD1 (5 bases). Trimming took off 3 bases at V and 7 bases at J, with 12 bases between the two ends. Germline assignment: CDR1 KGHDR and CDR2 SFDVKD. The CDR3 loop spans 14 amino acids. CDR3 sequence (DNA): TGTGCCACCAGTGATGCGGGACCCTCGAACACCATATATTTT. Protein: CATSDAGPSNTIYF.